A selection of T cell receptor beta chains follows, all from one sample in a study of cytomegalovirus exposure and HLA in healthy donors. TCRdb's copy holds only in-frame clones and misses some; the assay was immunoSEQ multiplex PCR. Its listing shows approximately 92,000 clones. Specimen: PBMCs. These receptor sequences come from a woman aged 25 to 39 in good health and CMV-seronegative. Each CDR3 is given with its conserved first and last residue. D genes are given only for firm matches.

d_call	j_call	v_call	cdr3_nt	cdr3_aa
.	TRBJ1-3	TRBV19	TGTGCCAGTACCAAGGCCCCGGGGGGAAACACCATATATTTT	CASTKAPGGNTIYF
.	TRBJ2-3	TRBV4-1	TGCGCCAGCAGCCTGAGTTTCGGGGTGAGCACAGATACGCAGTATTTT	CASSLSFGVSTDTQYF
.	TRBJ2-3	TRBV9	TGTGCCAGCAGCGTAGCTGACTCCGAGCAGTATTTT	CASSVADSEQYF
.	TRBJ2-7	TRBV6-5	TGTGCCAGCAGTTACGGGACACCATACGAGCAGTACTTC	CASSYGTPYEQYF
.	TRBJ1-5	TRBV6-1	TGTGCCACCCAGAGGGGAGGAAATCAGCCCCAGCATTTT	CATQRGGNQPQHF
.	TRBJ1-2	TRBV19	TGTGCCAGTAGGAAGGAGGGCTATGGCTACACCTTC	CASRKEGYGYTF
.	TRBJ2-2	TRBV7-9	TGTGCCAGCAGCCCCCCCCTAGTTTACGGGGAGCTGTTTTTT	CASSPPLVYGELFF
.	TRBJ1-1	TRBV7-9	TGTGCCAGCAGCACCCGGGGGAAGAACACTGAAGCTTTCTTT	CASSTRGKNTEAFF
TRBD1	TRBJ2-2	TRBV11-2	TGTGCCAGCAGCTTTAGTGTAGGGACAGGGGCGAACACCGGGGAGCTGTTTTTT	CASSFSVGTGANTGELFF
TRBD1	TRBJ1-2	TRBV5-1	TGCGCCAGCAGCTTGATGGCAGGGGGAGAGTATGACTACACCTTC	CASSLMAGGEYDYTF
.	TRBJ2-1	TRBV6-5	TGTGCCAGCAGTTTGCTAACTAGCTGGGGCATCAATGAGCAGTTCTTC	CASSLLTSWGINEQFF
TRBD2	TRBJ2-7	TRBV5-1	TGCGCCAGCAGCTCGGGACTAGGGGAGAGGGAGCAGTACTTC	CASSSGLGEREQYF
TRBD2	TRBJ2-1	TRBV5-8	TGTGCCAGCGCGCGGGGGGCCTATGAGCAGTTCTTC	CASARGAYEQFF
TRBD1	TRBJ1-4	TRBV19	TGTGCCAGTCGATGGACAGGGGCGGGTGAAAAACTGTTTTTT	CASRWTGAGEKLFF
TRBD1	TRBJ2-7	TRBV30	TGTGCCTGGAGTGCCTACTCGGACAGGGCCTACGAGCAGTACTTC	CAWSAYSDRAYEQYF
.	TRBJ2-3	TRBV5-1	TGCGCCAGCAGGAGAGGGCCCTCTGAGGATACGCAGTATTTT	CASRRGPSEDTQYF
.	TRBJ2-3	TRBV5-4	TGTGCCAGCAGCTCAAGCGTGGATACGCAGTATTTT	CASSSSVDTQYF
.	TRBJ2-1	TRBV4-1	TGCGCCAGCAGCGCCTATGGGAGTCCTCCTGAGGCCTACAATGAGCAGTTCTTC	CASSAYGSPPEAYNEQFF
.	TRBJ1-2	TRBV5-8	TGTGGAAACGGTGGCTACACCTTC	CGNGGYTF
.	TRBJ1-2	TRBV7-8	TGTGCCAGCAGCTTAGAGACGGGAATCTATGGCTACACCTTC	CASSLETGIYGYTF
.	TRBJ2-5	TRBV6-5	TGTGCCACCCTAAGGAAGGCAGGGTGGACAGAGACCCAGTACTTC	CATLRKAGWTETQYF
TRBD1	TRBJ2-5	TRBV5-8	TGTGCCAGCAGCCCCGACAGGGTAGAGACCCAGTACTTC	CASSPDRVETQYF
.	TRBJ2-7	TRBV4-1	TGCGCCAGCAGCCAAGATCGGGTGAGATACGAGCAGTACTTC	CASSQDRVRYEQYF
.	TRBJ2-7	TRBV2	TGTGCCAGCATTCACAGGGGACTTGGTAGGCCCTACGAGCAGTACTTC	CASIHRGLGRPYEQYF
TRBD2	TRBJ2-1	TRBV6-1	TGTGCCAGCACGAACAAGCGGGAGAGCGATGAGCAGTTCTTC	CASTNKRESDEQFF
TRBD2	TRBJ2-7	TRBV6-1	TGTGCCAGCAGAACCGGGACTAGCTTTTACGAGCAGTACTTC	CASRTGTSFYEQYF
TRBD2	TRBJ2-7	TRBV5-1	TGCGCCAGCAGCTTACAACTAGCGGTGCTCTCCTACGAGCAGTACTTC	CASSLQLAVLSYEQYF
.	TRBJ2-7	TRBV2	TGTGCCAGCATCGGGCAGGGTAAGGACGAGCAGTACTTC	CASIGQGKDEQYF
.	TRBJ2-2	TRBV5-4	TGTGCCAGCAGCTTGGAACAGGGCGTGGCCACCGGGGAGCTGTTTTTT	CASSLEQGVATGELFF
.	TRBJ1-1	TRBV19	TGTGCCAGTAGTCCCCTCCCCCGCACTGAAGCTTTCTTT	CASSPLPRTEAFF
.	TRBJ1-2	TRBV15	TGTGCCACCAGCATTAAGACAGACCCCTATGGCTACACCTTC	CATSIKTDPYGYTF
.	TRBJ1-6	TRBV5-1	TGCGCCAGCAGCTTGGAGGCACAGGTTTCTTATTCACCCCTCCACTTT	CASSLEAQVSYSPLHF
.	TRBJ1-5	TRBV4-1	TGCGCCAGCAGCCAATCCGGGCAGGGAACACAGCCCCAGCATTTT	CASSQSGQGTQPQHF
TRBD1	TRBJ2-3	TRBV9	TGTGCCAGCAGCGTAGCTGACAGGGGGGGTCCCACAGATACGCAGTATTTT	CASSVADRGGPTDTQYF
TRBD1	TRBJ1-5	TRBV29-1	TGCAGCGTACAGGGGAGCAATCAGCCCCAGCATTTT	CSVQGSNQPQHF
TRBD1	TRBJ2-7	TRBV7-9	TGTGCCAGCAGCCTGGGACAGGGGGCATACGAGCAGTACTTC	CASSLGQGAYEQYF
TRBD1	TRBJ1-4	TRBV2	TGTGCCAGCAGGGGACAGGGGGCATCAGAAAAACTGTTTTTT	CASRGQGASEKLFF
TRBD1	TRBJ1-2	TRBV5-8	TGTGCCAGCAGCGCCAAAACAGGGGGCGGAAACTATGGCTACACCTTC	CASSAKTGGGNYGYTF
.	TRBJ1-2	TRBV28	TGTGCCAGCAGTTTTGGAGGGGTTGTGAATGGCTACACCTTC	CASSFGGVVNGYTF
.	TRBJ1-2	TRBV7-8	TGTGCCAGCAGCCTACGGGACACCTTCTATGGCTACACCTTC	CASSLRDTFYGYTF
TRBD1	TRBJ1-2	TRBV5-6	TGTGCCAGCAGCTCCCCGGGACAGGGGGTCTATGGCTACACCTTC	CASSSPGQGVYGYTF
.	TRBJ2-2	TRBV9	TGTGCCAGCAGCGGGAGACGGACAAGTAACACCGGGGAGCTGTTTTTT	CASSGRRTSNTGELFF
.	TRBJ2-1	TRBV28	TGTGCCAGCAGTTTTCCCCAGGGCACCCTTTACAATGAGCAGTTCTTC	CASSFPQGTLYNEQFF
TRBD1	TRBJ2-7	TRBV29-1	TGCAGCGTGGAGGGGACAGGCGGCGCCTACGAGCAGTACTTC	CSVEGTGGAYEQYF
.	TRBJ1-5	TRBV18	TGTGCCAGCTCGCCAGAGAGTCAGGGTAAGCCCCAGCATTTT	CASSPESQGKPQHF